This T cell receptor beta chain is from a study of CD8 T cells in Susac syndrome. J was trimmed by 5 bases and V by 6 bases; bases with no gene match: 7. This CDR3 spans 15 amino acids. In blood CD8+ and CD4+ T cells, TCR beta underwent sequencing. Negative isolation was applied to CD8+ and CD4+ T cells, and FACS enrichment was applied to TEMRA cells. A quantity of about 0.5 to 1 ug RNA underwent reverse transcription using random hexamers. The authors amplified TCR beta CDR3 across 54 Vbeta and 13 Jbeta using immunoSEQ multiplex PCR. TCRdb re-called the immunoSEQ multiplex PCR reads through MiXCR, storing one row per CDR3 protein. This table holds 330,000 or so distinct CDR3 sequences, 75% to 85% found once.

The chain combines TRBV12-3 or TRBV12-4 with TRBJ2-1; 10 nucleotides match TRBD1. Sequencing input: CD8+ T cells from PBMCs. This receptor was taken from a human donor with multiple sclerosis. The CDR3 spells CASSWGQGRNNEQFF. The CDR3 region has the DNA TGTGCCAGCAGCTGGGGACAGGGGCGAAACAATGAGCAGTTCTTC.